This is a list of T cell receptor beta chains from one sample in a study of T-cell memory formation after mild COVID-19. TCRdb fed the 5' RACE reads into MiXCR, producing one record per CDR3 protein. This sample has 130,000 to 150,000 distinct CDR3 sequences, with approximately 5.7% found just once. Sequences were obtained from PBMCs or a T cell subset sorted from them (not recorded which). Receptors originate from an adult woman who had mild COVID-19 (a few samples of this study predate the infection). Cell type and time point are not known. CDR3s include the opening cysteine and the closing phenylalanine or tryptophan. D genes are given only for firm matches. Size values are once, few and many counts, or a class for expanded clones, and some rows have none.

size	V	D	J	DNA	CDR3
many	TRBV20-1	NA	TRBJ2-7	TGCAGTGCTGTGGACATCTCCTACGAGCAGTACTTC	CSAVDISYEQYF
many	TRBV29-1	TRBD1	TRBJ1-1	TGCAGCTCATGGTCGACAGGGGGGAACACTGAAGCTTTCTTT	CSSWSTGGNTEAFF
many	TRBV20-1	NA	TRBJ2-2	TGCAGTGCTAGCCCCCCGACAGCGAACACCGGGGAGCTGTTTTTT	CSASPPTANTGELFF
many	TRBV3-1	NA	TRBJ1-6	TGTGCCAGCAGCCAAGTGGTGGGCCCTTATAATTCACCCCTCCACTTT	CASSQVVGPYNSPLHF
few	TRBV6-2/TRBV6-3	NA	TRBJ1-5	TGTGCCAGCAAGGGGACGTCCAAGGGGCCCCAGCATTTT	CASKGTSKGPQHF
many	TRBV12-3/TRBV12-4	NA	TRBJ1-1	TGTGCCAGCAGACCCCTGGGGGCGCAGAAGAACACTGAAGCTTTCTTT	CASRPLGAQKNTEAFF
NA	TRBV6-5	TRBD2	TRBJ2-3	TGTGCCAGCAGAACGGGACTAGCGGGGAGCACAGATACGCAGTATTTT	CASRTGLAGSTDTQYF
few	TRBV12-3/TRBV12-4	NA	TRBJ2-3	TGTGCCAGCAGTTTGTTTTGGGGGCTCACAGATACGCAGTATTTT	CASSLFWGLTDTQYF
many	TRBV27	TRBD2	TRBJ2-7	TGTGCCAGCAGTTTCATAGCGGGAGGCGAGCAGTACTTC	CASSFIAGGEQYF
many	TRBV6-5	TRBD1	TRBJ2-7	TGTGCCAGCAGTTCCCGCGAGGGACAGGGATTTTTCGAGCAGTACTTC	CASSSREGQGFFEQYF
few	TRBV18	TRBD1	TRBJ2-1	TGTGCCAGCTCACCCGGGACAGGGTTCAATGAGCAGTTCTTC	CASSPGTGFNEQFF
few	TRBV7-6	TRBD1	TRBJ2-7	TGTGCCAGCAGCTTAGTAGCAGGGGGTGGCGAGCAGTACTTC	CASSLVAGGGEQYF
many	TRBV5-1	TRBD2	TRBJ2-3	TGCGCCAGCAGCTCTGGGGTAGCGGGGGGCACAGATACGCAGTATTTT	CASSSGVAGGTDTQYF
few	TRBV19	NA	TRBJ2-7	TGTGCCAGTACCCCATCGGGCAGCTTCTACGAGCAGTACTTC	CASTPSGSFYEQYF
many	TRBV7-9	NA	TRBJ1-4	TGTGCCAGCAGCGCACTCGAGGGACGCCTGTTTTTT	CASSALEGRLFF
few	TRBV3-1	NA	TRBJ1-1	TGTGCCAGCAGCCAGATGGGCACTGAAGCTTTCTTT	CASSQMGTEAFF
many	TRBV29-1	NA	TRBJ2-7	TGCAGCGTTACGATTCCGGAGACCCTTTCCTACGAGCAGTACTTC	CSVTIPETLSYEQYF
few	TRBV5-1	TRBD1	TRBJ1-4	TGCGCCAGCAGCATATCGGACAGGGGTAATGAAAAACTGTTTTTT	CASSISDRGNEKLFF
many	TRBV5-1	NA	TRBJ1-1	TGCGCCAGCAGCTTGGTTTTGGGGTACCCCACGAATCAGAACACTGAAGCTTTCTTT	CASSLVLGYPTNQNTEAFF
NA	TRBV7-7	NA	TRBJ2-1	TGTGCTAGCAGCAACGGGAGCACCTCCTACAATGAGCAGTTCTTC	CASSNGSTSYNEQFF
few	TRBV7-2	NA	TRBJ1-4	TGTGCCAGTGCCAGGGTCCATAATGAAAAACTGTTTTTT	CASARVHNEKLFF
NA	TRBV19	NA	TRBJ1-5	TGTGCCAGTAGTATAAGAGACCATAGGGGTGGTCAGCCCCAGCATTTT	CASSIRDHRGGQPQHF